This TCR beta chain was retrieved from a study of OX40 agonist ivuxolimab in advanced cancers. Study context: Patients treated during dose escalation were battling hepatocellular carcinoma, melanoma, renal cell or head and neck cancer.

The study sampled blood at baseline, cycle 4 day 1, and cycle 7 day 1. TCRdb keeps only in-frame clones here, not all; method: immunoSEQ multiplex PCR. The repertoire includes about 66,000 clones, about nine tenths of them detected once, and roughly 7.8% sits in the top ten. Trimming took 5 bases from V and 6 from J, leaving 13 bases between them. The germline V gene encodes CDR1 MNHEY and CDR2 SVGAGI. The CDR3 loop spans 14 amino acids. The sequencing used CD4+ or CD8+ T cells sorted from blood, collected in a trial of the OX40 agonist ivuxolimab. The sequence came from an adult with an advanced solid tumor such as melanoma, head and neck, liver or kidney cancer. The rearrangement joins TRBV6-5 to TRBJ2-2, with D possibly TRBD2 on 6 matching bases. The CDR3 nucleotides read TGTGCCAGCAGTCCCCCGGGGAGGCCCGGGGAGCTGTTTTTT. It yields the protein CASSPPGRPGELFF.